Following are 19 T cell receptor beta chains from one sample sequenced in a study of CD8 T cells in Susac syndrome. After extraction with the RNeasy kit, about 0.45 to 1 ug of the RNA was reverse transcribed using random hexamers. MiXCR, run by TCRdb on the immunoSEQ multiplex PCR reads, gives a single entry per CDR3 protein. The sample has under 95,000 distinct CDR3 sequences; roughly 94% are singletons. What was sequenced was CD4+ T cells from PBMCs. These receptors all come from a human donor with Susac syndrome.

The chain recombines TRBV15 with TRBJ1-1, with D unclear. V was cut by 1 base and J by 0 bases, with 3 bases left in between. In germline, CDR1 is LNHNV, CDR2 YYDKDF (reference sequence). The length of the CDR3 is 13 residues. Here the CDR3 reads CATSRVVNTEAFF. CDR3 bases: TGTGCCACCAGCAGAGTTGTGAACACTGAAGCTTTCTTT. The whole variable domain, filled in from reference TRBV15 and TRBJ1-1, reads DAMVIQNPRYQVTQFGKPVTLSCSQTLNHNVMYWYQQKSSQAPKLLFHYYDKDFNNEADTPDNFQSRRPNTSFCFLDIRSPGLGDTAMYLCATSRVVNTEAFFGQGTRLTVV.

V and J are TRBV20-1 and TRBJ1-1; D possibly corresponds to TRBD1 (6 bases). The V and J ends lost 6 bases and 1 base respectively, with 15 bases between them. The CDR3 covers 14 residues. CDR1 DFQATT and CDR2 SNEGSKA come from the germline V gene (reference sequence). In DNA, the CDR3 is TGCAGTGCCAAGAACAGGGAAGGGAACACTGAAGCTTTCTTT. It is translated as CSAKNREGNTEAFF.

This chain connects TRBV14 to TRBJ1-1; D remains unclear. From germline, CDR1 is SGHDN and CDR2 FVKESK. CDR3 length: 15 amino acids. Trimming pared 1 base from V and 3 bases from J, leaving 12 bases between. The CDR3 loop reads CASSQVGRRHTEAFF. DNA for the CDR3: TGTGCCAGCAGCCAAGTCGGACGCAGACACACTGAAGCTTTCTTT.

The V gene is TRBV5-4, the J gene TRBJ1-1; D not certain. Germline values: CDR1 SGHNT, CDR2 YYREEE (reference sequence). V was cut by 5 bases and J by 0 bases, with 11 bases left in between. The CDR3 is 14 amino acids. In nucleotides, the CDR3 is TGTGCCAGCAGTTTTGGACTGCTGAACACTGAAGCTTTCTTT. It yields the protein CASSFGLLNTEAFF.

J is TRBJ1-2 and V is TRBV6-5, with a possible D match to TRBD1 (5 bases). The ends were cut back, 5 bases at V and 6 bases at J, with 10 bases in the middle. The CDR3 contains 12 residues. The germline CDR1 and CDR2 sequences are MNHEY and SVGAGI. The CDR3 region is CASSHGGDGYTF. For the CDR3, the DNA is TGTGCCAGCAGTCATGGGGGGGATGGCTACACCTTC.

This chain connects TRBV15 to TRBJ2-5, with D possibly matching TRBD2 (7 bases). The CDR3 has 15 residues. CDR1 LNHNV and CDR2 YYDKDF come from the germline V gene (reference sequence). The V end lost 0 bases, the J end lost 5 bases, and 13 bases lay between the germline ends. The CDR3 spells CATSRDGEGVETQYF. As DNA, the CDR3 is TGTGCCACCAGCAGAGATGGGGAGGGGGTGGAGACCCAGTACTTC.

The chain is built from TRBV3-1 and TRBJ1-5, with D possibly TRBD1 on 5 matching bases. CDR3 size: 15 residues. CDR1 and CDR2 from the germline V gene are LGHDT and YNNKEL (reference sequence). Trimming removed 4 bases at V and 1 base at J, with 11 bases between. The CDR3 spells CASSRGVRSNQPQHF. The CDR3 region has the DNA TGTGCCAGCAGCCGGGGGGTCCGGAGCAATCAGCCCCAGCATTTT.

The chain is built from TRBV9 and TRBJ1-1; D is unclear. Germline V gene data show CDR1 as SGDLS and CDR2 as YYNGEE. The CDR3 is made up of 14 amino acids. V gave up 7 bases and J gave up 4 bases, with 17 bases separating them. The CDR3 coding sequence is TGTGCCAGCGGAAACCCGCAATCGGGCACTGAAGCTTTCTTT. Amino acid sequence: CASGNPQSGTEAFF.

The chain couples TRBV14 to TRBJ2-3; D call uncertain. V lost 1 base, J lost 5 bases, and 7 bases lay in between. The CDR3 loop spans 13 amino acids. Germline assignment: CDR1 SGHDN and CDR2 FVKESK. The CDR3, as DNA: TGTGCCAGCAGCCAAGTCCGAGGAGATACGCAGTATTTT. Its protein product is CASSQVRGDTQYF.

The chain joins TRBV24-1 to TRBJ2-3; possibly TRBD1 for D (6 bases). The CDR3 totals 13 residues. CDR1 is KGHDR, CDR2 SFDVKD, per germline. The V end was cut by 6 bases, the J end by 3 bases, with 9 bases between. CDR3 nucleotide sequence: TGTGCCACCAGTCTCACAGGGACAGATACGCAGTATTTT. It codes for CATSLTGTDTQYF.

The chain recombines TRBV4-1 with TRBJ2-3; TRBD1 is a possible D gene (6 bases). V dropped 2 bases and J dropped 4 bases, with 16 bases sitting between them. CDR3 length: 16 amino acids. CDR1 and CDR2 from the germline V gene are MGHRA and YSYEKL. The CDR3 DNA follows: TGCGCCAGCAGCCAACAAGGGACAAACGGGGCAGATACGCAGTATTTT. Translated, it gives CASSQQGTNGADTQYF.

This rearrangement joins TRBV20-1 to TRBJ2-5, with TRBD2 matching 11 bases. Germline loops: CDR1 DFQATT, CDR2 SNEGSKA (reference sequence). The CDR3 extends over 16 amino acids. J gave up 0 bases and V 3 bases, and 6 bases lay outside the gene matches. The CDR3 protein is CSARSVLAGDQETQYF. Written as DNA, the CDR3 is TGCAGTGCTAGGTCGGTACTAGCGGGGGACCAAGAGACCCAGTACTTC.

V usage is TRBV5-1 and J usage is TRBJ2-1, with D unresolved. Trimming removed 3 bases at V and 1 base at J, with 8 bases between. Germline assignment: CDR1 SGHRS and CDR2 YFSETQ. This CDR3 region has 14 residues. CDR3 sequence (DNA): TGCGCCAGCAGCTCCGACGGGTCCTACAATGAGCAGTTCTTC. Translation gives CASSSDGSYNEQFF.

This chain uses TRBV20-1 with TRBJ1-1; D is possibly TRBD1 (5 bases). The germline CDR1 and CDR2 sequences are DFQATT and SNEGSKA (reference sequence). CDR3 size: 12 residues. V was trimmed by 1 base and J by 5 bases, leaving 8 bases between them. As DNA, the CDR3 is TGCAGTGCTAGAGGCGGGGGTACTGAAGCTTTCTTT. Its protein is CSARGGGTEAFF.

In its sample, this clonotype was seen once. The rearrangement uses TRBV14 and TRBJ2-3, with 11 bases matching TRBD2. Trimming removed 1 base from V and 8 bases from J; junction bases left unmatched: 5. CDR1 is SGHDN, CDR2 FVKESK, per germline. The CDR3 loop spans 15 amino acids. The DNA for the CDR3 is TGTGCCAGCAGCCAAGTAGCGGGGGGGCAAGGTACGCAGTATTTT. Its protein product is CASSQVAGGQGTQYF. The entire variable domain, with the rest obtained from reference TRBV14 and TRBJ2-3, is as follows: EAGVTQFPSHSVIEKGQTVTLRCDPISGHDNLYWYRRVMGKEIKFLLHFVKESKQDESGMPNNRFLAERTGGTYSTLKVQPAELEDSGVYFCASSQVAGGQGTQYFGPGTRLTVL.

The chain combines TRBV5-1 with TRBJ2-5; D may correspond to TRBD1 or TRBD2 (5 bases each). V gave up 3 bases and J gave up 4 bases, with 16 bases separating them. Germline V gives CDR1 SGHRS, CDR2 YFSETQ. This CDR3 is 15 amino acids long. The CDR3 loop is CASSSPPRGRETQYF. The DNA for the CDR3 is TGCGCCAGCAGCTCTCCCCCGAGGGGTAGAGAGACCCAGTACTTC.

The genes are TRBV4-3 and TRBJ1-1, with D unresolved. Trimming shortened V by 0 bases and J by 2 bases, and 7 bases separated the two germline ends. The CDR3 totals 14 residues. Looked up from germline, CDR1 is LGHNA and CDR2 is YSLEER. The CDR3: CASSQDGDNTEAFF. CDR3 coding DNA: TGCGCCAGCAGCCAAGATGGGGATAACACTGAAGCTTTCTTT.

This clonotype showed up just a few times. The chain combines TRBV4-2 with TRBJ2-5; TRBD2 aligns across 9 bases. The CDR3 runs to 17 residues. Losses at the gene ends were 0 bases for V and 3 bases for J; bases not matched to a gene: 8. Germline lookup yields CDR1 LGHNA and CDR2 YNFKEQ. CDR3 coding DNA: TGTGCCAGCAGCCAAGATTGGCGGGGGGGCCGGGAAGAGACCCAGTACTTC. It translates to CASSQDWRGGREETQYF.

The chain uses TRBV20-1 and TRBJ2-7, with TRBD1 matching over 9 bases. The V gene's germline CDR1 is DFQATT and CDR2 SNEGSKA (reference sequence). V shed 2 bases and J 5 bases; nucleotides not matched to a gene: 4. This CDR3 is built from 13 residues. As DNA, the CDR3 is TGCAGTGCTAGACGACAGGGGGGCCACGAGCAGTACTTC. Translating it yields CSARRQGGHEQYF.